The 29 T cell receptor beta chains given below trace back to one sample, sequenced in a study of CD8 T cells in ankylosing spondylitis. Study results and caveats: Ankylosing spondylitis blood appeared to be characterized by a TCR beta motif of eight highly homologous variants.

No antigen has been identified for these receptors. TCRdb independently ran MiXCR on the 5' RACE reads; one entry per CDR3 protein. The data show 400,000 to 450,000 distinct CDR3 sequences, 15% to 20% seen once. The sequenced sample consisted of blood, either unsorted or a sorted T cell fraction (not recorded which). These receptors all stem from a male donor with ankylosing spondylitis.

This clonotype was observed once. The V and J genes are TRBV20-1 and TRBJ2-5; tentatively, D is TRBD1 (6 bases). Germline V gives CDR1 DFQATT, CDR2 SNEGSKA (reference sequence). V was cut by 8 bases and J by 2 bases, with 18 bases left in between. The CDR3 totals 14 residues. CDR3 amino acids: CSLSRDKWQETQYF. The DNA for the CDR3 is TGCAGTCTCAGCCGGGACAAATGGCAAGAGACCCAGTACTTC.

This clonotype appeared a few times. The V gene is TRBV20-1, the J gene TRBJ2-3; D remains unclear. V was clipped by 3 bases and J by 5 bases, with 15 bases between them. CDR3 length equals 14 residues. Germline V gene lookup returns CDR1 DFQATT and CDR2 SNEGSKA (reference sequence). CDR3 residues: CSASGGVQLDTQYF. In DNA form, the CDR3 reads TGCAGTGCTAGCGGTGGAGTGCAGTTAGATACGCAGTATTTT.

This clonotype turned up a few times. The chain employs TRBV6-5 and TRBJ2-5; 9 nucleotides agree with TRBD1. In germline, CDR1 is MNHEY, CDR2 SVGAGI. The length of the CDR3 is 16 residues. Germline trimming cut 0 bases from V and 5 bases from J; bases unmatched to any gene: 7. CDR3 bases: TGTGCCAGCAGTTACTCTGGGACAGGGAGGTTGGAGACCCAGTACTTC. It yields the protein CASSYSGTGRLETQYF.

This clonotype came up a few times. The chain uses TRBV12-3 or TRBV12-4 and TRBJ2-7, with TRBD2 matching 9 bases. The CDR3 loop spans 14 amino acids. The ends lost 4 bases at V and 4 bases at J; junction bases unmatched: 5. The CDR3 bases are TGTGCCAGCAGTTGGACTAGCGTGAAATACGAGCAGTACTTC. Protein product: CASSWTSVKYEQYF.

V gene TRBV4-1 combines with J gene TRBJ2-1, with TRBD2 matching 11 bases. J was trimmed by 6 bases and V by 3 bases; bases with no gene match: 7. This CDR3 is built from 16 residues. CDR1 and CDR2 (germline): MGHRA, YSYEKL. For the CDR3, the DNA is TGCGCCAGCAGCCATCCGGGACTAGCGGCCCTCAATGAGCAGTTCTTC. It codes for CASSHPGLAALNEQFF.

The CDR3 sequence is CASTYRVATEAFF. The CDR3 coding sequence is TGTGCCAGCACGTACAGGGTTGCGACTGAAGCTTTCTTT. The chain is built from TRBV12-3 or TRBV12-4 and TRBJ1-1; a possible D gene is TRBD1 (6 bases). CDR3 length: 13 residues. V was pared by 7 bases and J by 5 bases, with 14 bases between.

This clonotype was seen only a few times. V is TRBV12-3 or TRBV12-4 and J is TRBJ2-1; 13 nucleotides line up with TRBD2. The junction had 10 bases not matched to a gene; V was cut back by 5 bases and J by 0 bases. The CDR3 has 19 amino acids. The CDR3 DNA sequence: TGTGCCAGCAGTCCTTGGACTAGCGGGGGTCCAAGCTCCTACAATGAGCAGTTCTTC. Its translation is CASSPWTSGGPSSYNEQFF.

This clonotype was detected many times. This chain connects TRBV3-1 to TRBJ1-1; D unclear. Trimming shortened V by 3 bases and J by 2 bases, and 4 bases separated the two germline ends. The CDR3 loop spans 12 amino acids. CDR1 and CDR2 from the germline V gene are LGHDT and YNNKEL (reference sequence). The CDR3 DNA reads TGTGCCAGCAGCCAGGGAAACACTGAAGCTTTCTTT. As protein: CASSQGNTEAFF. The full variable domain, with the rest looked up from reference TRBV3-1 and TRBJ1-1, is DTAVSQTPKYLVTQMGNDKSIKCEQNLGHDTMYWYKQDSKKFLKIMFSYNNKELIINETVPNRFSPKSPDKAHLNLHINSLELGDSAVYFCASSQGNTEAFFGQGTRLTVV.

The chain has TRBV6-1 and TRBJ2-7; D possibly corresponds to TRBD1 (6 bases). V was shortened by 6 bases and J by 6 bases, with 18 bases between the two germline ends. Germline V CDR1 and CDR2: MNHNS, SASEGT. The CDR3 length is 14 residues. The CDR3 DNA is TGTGCCAGCAGGGGACATCTACGGGCCTTCGAGCAGTACTTC. Amino acids: CASRGHLRAFEQYF.

This clonotype has ten or more counts. The chain carries TRBV5-6 and TRBJ1-1; the D gene is possibly TRBD1 (6 bases). Between the trimmed V and J ends, which lost 2 bases and 0 bases, there was a span of 17 bases. This CDR3 spans 17 amino acids. The germline V gene has CDR1 SGHDT and CDR2 YYEEEE. CDR3 sequence (DNA): TGTGCCAGCAGCTTTGGGGGCCGAGCCTCAATGAACACTGAAGCTTTCTTT. Encoded protein: CASSFGGRASMNTEAFF.

The chain combines TRBV7-9 with TRBJ1-6; tentative D call: TRBD1 (5 bases). Germline assignment: CDR1 SEHNR and CDR2 FQNEAQ (reference sequence). This CDR3 comprises 13 residues. V lost 3 bases and J 10 bases, leaving 10 bases between the germline ends. The CDR3 spells CASSFGRGSPLHF. CDR3 in DNA: TGTGCCAGCAGCTTCGGGCGGGGGTCACCCCTCCACTTT.

This clonotype has just one count. The rearrangement links TRBV20-1 to TRBJ2-7; weak D call: TRBD2 (5 bases). V was shortened by 8 bases and J by 4 bases, with 18 bases between the two germline ends. The CDR3 is 13 amino acids. From germline, CDR1 is DFQATT and CDR2 SNEGSKA (reference sequence). CDR3 protein: CSIPGVGSYEQYF. CDR3 coding DNA: TGCAGTATCCCCGGGGTGGGTTCTTACGAGCAGTACTTC.

There are a few counts of this clonotype. The chain has TRBV2 and TRBJ2-1; no definite D call. V was clipped by 7 bases and J by 2 bases, with 15 bases between them. Germline V gives CDR1 SNHLY, CDR2 FYNNEI. This CDR3 is 15 amino acids long. Here the CDR3 DNA reads TGTGCCAGCATTTTCCGGGTTCGCACCTACAATGAGCAGTTCTTC. Protein: CASIFRVRTYNEQFF.

The chain joins TRBV5-1 to TRBJ1-3; 8 positions agree with TRBD1. The CDR3 contains 15 residues. With 4 bases clipped from V and 2 bases from J, the junction kept 5 bases outside the gene matches. The germline V gene encodes CDR1 SGHRS and CDR2 YFSETQ. The CDR3 nucleotides are TGCGCCAGCAGCCTAACGACAGGGGCTGGAAACACCATATATTTT. It codes for CASSLTTGAGNTIYF.

The gene calls are TRBV3-1 and TRBJ1-1; D may be TRBD1 (6 bases). The CDR3 covers 14 residues. Germline loops: CDR1 LGHDT, CDR2 YNNKEL (reference sequence). V was pared by 6 bases and J by 3 bases, with 14 bases between. The CDR3 DNA follows: TGTGCCAGCAGAGAGGACAGTATAGACACTGAAGCTTTCTTT. This translates into CASREDSIDTEAFF.

This clonotype occurred many times. This chain connects TRBV7-9 to TRBJ2-2, with D unresolved. V was trimmed by 1 base and J by 4 bases, leaving 7 bases between them. Germline lookup yields CDR1 SEHNR and CDR2 FQNEAQ (reference sequence). The CDR3 spans 14 residues. The CDR3 sequence is CASSLVSSTGELFF. DNA of the CDR3: TGTGCCAGCAGCTTAGTCTCGAGCACCGGGGAGCTGTTTTTT.

The J gene is TRBJ2-2, the V gene TRBV6-2 or TRBV6-3, with 8 bases identical to TRBD2. Unmatched junction bases numbered 12, after V lost 7 bases and J lost 5 bases. Germline V CDR1 and CDR2: MNHEY, SVGEGT. This CDR3 has 16 residues. CDR3 bases: TGTGCCAGCACCCCATCGGGTAGCGGGAAAACCGGGGAGCTGTTTTTT. Amino acid sequence: CASTPSGSGKTGELFF.

This clonotype showed up just a few times. The chain carries TRBV27 and TRBJ2-5; the D gene is possibly TRBD2 (6 bases). Germline CDR1 MNHEY, CDR2 SMNVEV (reference sequence). Trimming took 0 bases from V and 2 from J, leaving 16 bases between them. The CDR3 has 17 amino acids. CDR3 residues: CASSLSGTLRGQETQYF. CDR3 coding DNA: TGTGCCAGCAGTTTATCAGGGACTCTGCGCGGGCAAGAGACCCAGTACTTC.

In its sample, this clonotype was seen a few times. This chain joins TRBV29-1 and TRBJ2-7; TRBD1 aligns across 7 bases. V gave up 5 bases and J gave up 0 bases; unmatched junction bases: 7. The CDR3 sequence is 14 residues long. The germline V gene has CDR1 SQVTM and CDR2 ANQGSEA. The chain's CDR3 is CSVQLQGSSYEQYF. CDR3 bases: TGCAGCGTTCAATTACAGGGGAGCTCCTACGAGCAGTACTTC.

V is TRBV5-1 and J is TRBJ2-1; the match to TRBD2 covers 16 bases. Trimming at V came to 0 bases and at J to 1 base, leaving 13 bases not matched to a gene. The CDR3 spans 22 residues. Germline assignment: CDR1 SGHRS and CDR2 YFSETQ. The CDR3 DNA is TGCGCCAGCAGCTTGGTACGGGGGGCGCTGGGACTAGCGGGAGGGTCCTACAATGAGCAGTTCTTC. Translated: CASSLVRGALGLAGGSYNEQFF.

This clonotype was picked up many times. CDR3 loop: CSASDRGRNQPQHF. The CDR3, as DNA: TGCAGTGCTAGTGACCGGGGTCGCAATCAGCCCCAGCATTTT. The rearrangement joins TRBV20-1 to TRBJ1-5; unclear D gene. The ends were cut back, 3 bases at V and 2 bases at J, with 11 bases in the middle. Germline CDR1 reads DFQATT; CDR2 reads SNEGSKA (reference sequence). CDR3 size: 14 residues.

This clonotype was counted many times. The chain is built from TRBV12-3 or TRBV12-4 and TRBJ1-1; D is undetermined. This CDR3 region has 12 residues. V lost 7 bases, J lost 4 bases, and 10 bases lay in between. CDR3 DNA sequence: TGTGCCAGCACCGGGGATCGCACTGAAGCTTTCTTT. Its protein product is CASTGDRTEAFF.

The chain is built from TRBV20-1 and TRBJ2-7; a possible D gene is TRBD2 (6 bases). CDR1 is DFQATT, CDR2 SNEGSKA, per germline (reference sequence). CDR3 size: 11 residues. Trimming pared 5 bases from V and 3 bases from J, leaving 8 bases between. CDR3 nucleotides: TGCAGTGCTCCGGGACTCTACGAGCAGTACTTC. Its translation is CSAPGLYEQYF.

CDR3 in DNA: TGTGCCAGCTCACCTAGCGGGGGAGCAACGGAGACCCAGTACTTC. It is translated as CASSPSGGATETQYF. V and J are TRBV18 and TRBJ2-5; 9 bases match TRBD2. Germline V gene sequence: CDR1 KGHSH, CDR2 LQKENI. CDR3 length: 15 amino acids. V gave up 3 bases and J gave up 5 bases; unmatched junction bases: 7.

This chain joins TRBV20-1 and TRBJ1-1; a weak D match, TRBD1 (6 bases). V lost 6 bases to trimming and J lost 0 bases, with 14 bases between them. Germline lookup yields CDR1 DFQATT and CDR2 SNEGSKA (reference sequence). There are 14 residues in the CDR3. The CDR3 DNA sequence: TGCAGTGCGGAGGAAGGGGGTCTGAACACTGAAGCTTTCTTT. Residues: CSAEEGGLNTEAFF.

The gene calls are TRBV3-1 and TRBJ1-5; possible D gene TRBD1, 6 bases. From germline, CDR1 is LGHDT and CDR2 YNNKEL (reference sequence). This CDR3 is 16 amino acids long. V lost 5 bases and J lost 5, with 19 bases in between. CDR3 DNA sequence: TGTGCCAGCAGCAAAGGGTTACAGGGCGGGCATCAGCCCCAGCATTTT. Its protein product is CASSKGLQGGHQPQHF.

This clonotype was observed a few times. The chain is built from TRBV3-1 and TRBJ1-6; the D is unclear. The germline V gene encodes CDR1 LGHDT and CDR2 YNNKEL (reference sequence). The CDR3 loop spans 14 amino acids. V lost 7 bases and J 2 bases, leaving 9 bases between the germline ends. The CDR3 region is CASKPGAYNSPLHF. In nucleotides, the CDR3 is TGTGCCAGCAAGCCGGGAGCCTATAATTCACCCCTCCACTTT.

This clonotype was seen a few times. J is TRBJ1-1 and V is TRBV7-2; D is ambiguous. The germline gives CDR1 SGHTA, CDR2 FQGNSA. CDR3 length: 12 residues. The V and J ends lost 5 bases and 7 bases respectively, with 11 bases between them. The CDR3, as DNA: TGTGCCAGCAGCACTTATCAAGGTGAAGCTTTCTTT. This encodes CASSTYQGEAFF.

The CDR3 coding sequence is TGCGCCAGCAGCTCCCCGGGTGGCGGAGTGAACACCGGGGAGCTGTTTTTT. Protein: CASSSPGGGVNTGELFF. The V call is TRBV5-1, the J call TRBJ2-2, with D unclear. Trimming shortened V by 3 bases and J by 1 base, and 16 bases separated the two germline ends. Germline V gene lookup returns CDR1 SGHRS and CDR2 YFSETQ. This CDR3 region has 17 residues.